This is a list of T cell receptor beta chains from one sample in a study of OX40 agonist ivuxolimab in advanced cancers. Some clones are missing from TCRdb's copy, which holds only in-frame ones; the method was immunoSEQ multiplex PCR. The sample yields about 85,000 clones, under 90% seen once. The sequences come from CD4+ or CD8+ T cells sorted from blood, collected in a trial of the OX40 agonist ivuxolimab. These receptors were collected from an adult with an advanced solid tumor such as melanoma, head and neck, liver or kidney cancer. CDR3s include the opening cysteine and the closing phenylalanine or tryptophan. The D gene is left open where the match is weak. Some rows have no size entry. The others give once, few or many, or a class for an expanded clone.

V	size	J	D	CDR3	DNA
TRBV29-1	.	TRBJ2-3	.	CSVVGRTEGGDTQYF	TGCAGCGTTGTTGGGAGGACCGAAGGGGGGGATACGCAGTATTTT
TRBV6-1	.	TRBJ1-1	.	CAASGFTPSAFF	TGTGCCGCATCAGGGTTTACTCCCTCAGCTTTCTTT
TRBV6-6	few	TRBJ1-2	.	CVARDYGYTF	TGTGTCGCCCGCGACTATGGCTACACCTTC
TRBV7-9	once	TRBJ1-5	.	CASSLVAGDNQPQHF	TGTGCCAGCAGCTTAGTTGCAGGGGACAATCAGCCCCAGCATTTT
TRBV6-5	.	TRBJ2-1	TRBD2	CASSYTLAGGYNEQFF	TGTGCCAGCAGTTATACCCTAGCGGGAGGCTACAATGAGCAGTTCTTC
TRBV7-9	.	TRBJ2-3	TRBD1	CASSLGDRVITDTQYF	TGTGCCAGCAGCTTAGGGGACAGGGTTATCACAGATACGCAGTATTTT
TRBV28	.	TRBJ1-2	TRBD1	CASSLTLGTVYGYTF	TGTGCCAGCAGCCTAACCTTGGGGACAGTCTATGGCTACACCTTC
TRBV29-1	.	TRBJ1-2	.	CSVEDRVGQLDGYTF	TGCAGCGTTGAAGATCGGGTAGGGCAGTTGGATGGCTACACCTTC
TRBV14	.	TRBJ2-2	.	CASSQASGGTGELFF	TGTGCCAGCAGCCAAGCCTCTGGAGGCACCGGGGAGCTGTTTTTT
TRBV5-6	.	TRBJ2-6	.	CASSLISSGANVLTF	TGTGCCAGCAGCCTCATATCCTCTGGGGCCAACGTCCTGACTTTC
TRBV7-9	.	TRBJ2-5	TRBD1	CASSPRQGARETQYF	TGTGCCAGCAGCCCCCGACAGGGAGCGAGGGAGACCCAGTACTTC
TRBV4-3	.	TRBJ2-3	.	CASSQDAQARDTQYF	TGCGCCAGCAGCCAAGATGCGCAGGCGAGAGATACGCAGTATTTT
TRBV7-2	.	TRBJ2-7	.	CASSSQVGYEQYF	TGTGCCAGCAGCTCCCAGGTGGGATACGAGCAGTACTTC
TRBV15	.	TRBJ2-5	TRBD2	CATKPAGGQETQYF	TGTGCCACGAAGCCGGCGGGGGGCCAAGAGACCCAGTACTTC
TRBV5-1	few	TRBJ2-7	.	CASSPGSGPYEQYF	TGCGCCAGCAGCCCGGGATCCGGTCCCTACGAGCAGTACTTC
TRBV13	.	TRBJ2-1	TRBD2	CASSTLAGVYNEQFF	TGTGCCAGCAGCACCCTAGCGGGAGTCTACAATGAGCAGTTCTTC
TRBV9	.	TRBJ2-1	.	CASSVFDSSSYNEQFF	TGTGCCAGCAGCGTATTTGACAGCAGCTCCTACAATGAGCAGTTCTTC
TRBV11-2	once	TRBJ2-1	.	CASSLALVGNEQFF	TGTGCCAGCAGCTTAGCCCTAGTAGGAAATGAGCAGTTCTTC
TRBV13	.	TRBJ2-7	TRBD1	CASSLLRQGAYEQYF	TGTGCCAGCAGCTTGCTGCGACAGGGAGCCTACGAGCAGTACTTC
TRBV28	.	TRBJ1-5	.	CASSLIGAIGKRSNQPQHF	TGTGCCAGCAGTTTAATAGGGGCGATCGGGAAGAGGAGCAATCAGCCCCAGCATTTT
TRBV6-1	.	TRBJ2-5	.	CASSEFRGYGETQYF	TGTGCCAGCAGTGAATTTCGGGGCTACGGGGAGACCCAGTACTTC
TRBV4-2	.	TRBJ1-4	TRBD1	CASSARQGVNEKLFF	TGTGCCAGCAGCGCCCGACAGGGAGTTAATGAAAAACTGTTTTTT
TRBV5-1	.	TRBJ2-1	TRBD2	CASSLHYLAGGPGEQFF	TGCGCCAGCAGCTTGCACTATCTAGCGGGGGGGCCGGGTGAGCAGTTCTTC
TRBV27	.	TRBJ1-5	.	CASSPEPSFSNQPQHF	TGTGCCAGCAGTCCCGAGCCTAGCTTTAGCAATCAGCCCCAGCATTTT
TRBV15	.	TRBJ2-4	TRBD2	CATSRGPAGAAKNIQYF	TGTGCCACCAGCAGGGGCCCAGCGGGAGCAGCCAAAAACATTCAGTACTTC
TRBV7-9	.	TRBJ1-2	.	CASSRSGQSERGYTF	TGTGCCAGCAGCCGAAGCGGACAATCAGAACGGGGCTACACCTTC
TRBV11-2	few	TRBJ2-7	.	CASSLEDFSEQYF	TGTGCCAGCAGCTTAGAAGACTTCTCCGAGCAGTACTTC
TRBV19	few	TRBJ2-2	.	CASSIAGPDAGELFF	TGTGCCAGTAGTATAGCGGGGCCGGACGCCGGGGAGCTGTTTTTT
TRBV7-2	.	TRBJ2-1	TRBD1	CASSLAYRDRQFF	TGTGCCAGCAGCTTAGCCTACCGGGACAGGCAGTTCTTC
TRBV27	.	TRBJ1-4	TRBD1	CASSPWDSSNEKLFF	TGTGCCAGCAGTCCATGGGACAGCTCTAATGAAAAACTGTTTTTT
TRBV19	.	TRBJ2-3	.	CASSTTGRGTQYF	TGTGCCAGTAGTACAACGGGAAGGGGTACGCAGTATTTT
TRBV7-9	once	TRBJ1-5	.	CASSLSGGNQPQHF	TGTGCCAGCAGCTTATCAGGGGGCAATCAGCCCCAGCATTTT
TRBV18	.	TRBJ1-2	TRBD1	CASSSRPSSRDRNYGYTF	TGTGCCAGCTCATCCCGACCCTCTAGCCGGGACAGGAACTATGGCTACACCTTC
TRBV9	once	TRBJ2-4	.	CASSVDGGAKNIQYF	TGTGCCAGCAGCGTAGATGGAGGCGCCAAAAACATTCAGTACTTC
TRBV5-1	.	TRBJ1-1	.	CASSLDGGNTEAFF	TGCGCCAGCAGCTTGGATGGGGGGAACACTGAAGCTTTCTTT
TRBV25-1	few	TRBJ2-7	TRBD1	CASSEYSTGGDEQYF	TGTGCCAGCAGTGAATATAGTACAGGGGGCGACGAGCAGTACTTC
TRBV11-3	.	TRBJ2-1	TRBD2	CASRGLGNNEQFF	TGTGCCAGCAGGGGACTAGGGAACAATGAGCAGTTCTTC
TRBV7-9	.	TRBJ2-3	.	CASSLSIGETDTQYF	TGTGCCAGCAGCTTATCGATAGGGGAGACAGATACGCAGTATTTT
TRBV28	.	TRBJ2-5	TRBD2	CASSSGLAGVQETQYF	TGTGCCAGCAGTTCCGGACTAGCGGGGGTCCAAGAGACCCAGTACTTC
TRBV2	few	TRBJ1-5	.	CASSVDRNQPQHF	TGTGCCAGCAGCGTGGATCGGAATCAGCCCCAGCATTTT
TRBV11-3	.	TRBJ2-5	.	CASSLVAPDPQETQYF	TGTGCCAGCAGCTTAGTGGCCCCGGACCCTCAAGAGACCCAGTACTTC
TRBV7-3	.	TRBJ2-3	.	CASSLIGADTQYF	TGTGCCAGCAGCTTAATAGGCGCAGATACGCAGTATTTT
TRBV6-5	.	TRBJ2-5	.	CASRRGGVLETQYF	TGTGCCAGCCGGCGAGGGGGGGTCCTGGAGACCCAGTACTTC
TRBV7-6	once	TRBJ1-1	.	CASSPLGLTGMNTEAFF	TGTGCCAGCAGCCCACTGGGCCTGACAGGTATGAACACTGAAGCTTTCTTT
TRBV29-1	.	TRBJ2-1	.	CSVGPGGPYNEQFF	TGCAGCGTTGGTCCGGGGGGCCCCTACAATGAGCAGTTCTTC
TRBV5-1	.	TRBJ1-6	TRBD1	CASTDRVGSPLHF	TGCGCCAGCACCGACAGGGTTGGATCACCCCTCCACTTT
TRBV7-8	.	TRBJ1-5	.	CASSLGSGSNQPQHF	TGTGCCAGCAGCTTAGGATCGGGTAGCAATCAGCCCCAGCATTTT
TRBV7-2	.	TRBJ2-3	.	CASSLGNGDTQYF	TGTGCCAGCAGCTTAGGGAATGGAGATACGCAGTATTTT
TRBV28	.	TRBJ1-3	.	CASSSDIGNTIYF	TGTGCCAGCAGTTCAGACATAGGAAACACCATATATTTT
TRBV7-2	.	TRBJ2-5	TRBD2	CASSLGKSAGATTQYF	TGTGCCAGCAGCTTAGGGAAGTCGGCGGGAGCCACGACCCAGTACTTC
TRBV30	.	TRBJ2-2	.	CAWSAVVTGELFF	TGTGCCTGGAGTGCCGTAGTAACCGGGGAGCTGTTTTTT
TRBV15	.	TRBJ2-2	TRBD2	CATSGRAPDINPGELFF	TGTGCCACCAGCGGGAGGGCCCCGGACATAAATCCCGGGGAGCTGTTTTTT
TRBV28	.	TRBJ2-1	TRBD1	CASSFRQGARDEQFF	TGTGCCAGCAGTTTTCGACAGGGGGCGCGGGATGAGCAGTTCTTC
TRBV19	.	TRBJ1-5	.	CASNTDSNQPQHF	TGTGCCAGTAATACAGATAGCAATCAGCCCCAGCATTTT
TRBV4-1	.	TRBJ2-4	.	CASSQEWGVENIQYF	TGCGCCAGCAGCCAAGAATGGGGGGTGGAGAACATTCAGTACTTC
TRBV20-1	.	TRBJ2-7	.	CSARDFPEQYF	TGCAGTGCTAGAGATTTCCCCGAGCAGTACTTC
TRBV10-3	.	TRBJ1-3	.	CAISDRGAGNTIYF	TGTGCCATCAGTGACCGGGGGGCCGGAAACACCATATATTTT
TRBV19	few	TRBJ1-5	.	CASSMWAESNQPQHF	TGTGCCAGTAGTATGTGGGCGGAAAGCAATCAGCCCCAGCATTTT
TRBV4-1	.	TRBJ2-7	.	CASSLLQGPSYEQYF	TGCGCCAGCAGCCTCCTACAGGGACCCTCCTACGAGCAGTACTTC
TRBV5-6	.	TRBJ1-6	.	CASSLGQGRRSPLHF	TGTGCCAGCAGCTTGGGACAAGGCCGACGTTCACCCCTCCACTTT